Listed here are 13 T cell receptor beta chains from one sample, sequenced in a study of shared clonotypes between healthy human individuals. Only in-frame clones appear in the TCRdb table, and some are missing; sequencing was by immunoSEQ multiplex PCR. The sample shows more than 550,000 clones, just under 75% of them seen only once. Sequencing used memory CD4+ T cells sorted from blood. The subset was: CD45RA-negative fraction. All receptors come from a woman between 25 and 40 years old in good health.

This chain connects TRBV28 to TRBJ1-5; weak D call: TRBD1 (5 bases). CDR1 MDHEN and CDR2 SYDVKM come from the germline V gene. V was shortened by 5 bases and J by 3 bases, with 14 bases between the two germline ends. The CDR3 is 15 amino acids. For the CDR3, the DNA is TGTGCCAGCAGTCCTCGGGGCGGCCTCAATCAGCCCCAGCATTTT. Its protein is CASSPRGGLNQPQHF.

This clone has more than one count but fewer than ten. Additional DNA sequences in this sample encode the identical CDR3. This chain uses TRBV10-3 with TRBJ2-1, with D unclear. This CDR3 has 12 amino acids. Trimming left V 5 bases short and J 6 bases short, with 8 bases between. The germline CDR1 and CDR2 sequences are ENHRY and SYGVKD. The CDR3: CAISPRANEQFF. Written as DNA, the CDR3 is TGTGCCATCAGTCCTCGAGCCAATGAGCAGTTCTTC.

The sample holds many counts of this clone. V usage is TRBV28 and J usage is TRBJ2-5; D is unclear. The CDR3 has 15 residues. Germline loops: CDR1 MDHEN, CDR2 SYDVKM. Between the trimmed V and J ends, which lost 2 bases and 3 bases, there was a span of 13 bases. The CDR3 here is CASSLQGRSKETQYF. DNA of the CDR3: TGTGCCAGCAGTTTACAAGGAAGGTCCAAAGAGACCCAGTACTTC.

Of note for this clone: This may arise from a read error, as a much more abundant clone is one base away. This CDR3 is also generated by other DNA sequences in the sample. This chain joins TRBV27 and TRBJ1-5, with 7 bases that match TRBD1. J lost 6 bases, V lost 3 bases, and 2 bases had no gene match. The CDR3 covers 13 residues. CDR1 is MNHEY, CDR2 SMNVEV, per germline (reference sequence). CDR3 region: CASSLAGGQPQHF. The CDR3 region has the DNA TGTGCCAGCAGTTTGGCAGGGGGTCAGCCCCAGCATTTT.

The chain carries TRBV7-3 and TRBJ2-1; D gene uncertain. Trimming took 3 bases from V and 4 from J, leaving 10 bases between them. Germline CDR1 SGHTA, CDR2 FQGTGA. The CDR3 runs to 14 residues. CDR3 sequence reads: CASSLARDYNEQFF. The DNA of the CDR3 is TGTGCCAGCAGCTTGGCTAGGGATTACAATGAGCAGTTCTTC.

V and J are TRBV19 and TRBJ1-2; weak D call: TRBD1 (5 bases). Trimming took 4 bases from V and 4 from J, leaving 16 bases between them. Germline values: CDR1 LNHDA, CDR2 SQIVND (reference sequence). The CDR3 sequence is 15 residues long. The CDR3 protein is CASSTVAGTFYGYTF. DNA of the CDR3: TGTGCCAGTAGTACAGTCGCAGGGACCTTCTATGGCTACACCTTC.

This chain uses TRBV28 with TRBJ1-2, with 8 bases identical to TRBD1. The CDR3 has 16 residues. Germline assignment: CDR1 MDHEN and CDR2 SYDVKM. V trimming: 5 bases; J trimming: 4 bases; junction bases outside the gene matches: 12. For the CDR3, the DNA is TGTGCCAGCAGTACAGGACAGGGCGCCCTAGGCTATGGCTACACCTTC. As protein: CASSTGQGALGYGYTF.

This clone came up a few times. At the DNA level, this CDR3 is encoded by other sequences in the same sample as well. The V and J genes are TRBV28 and TRBJ1-2; TRBD1 matches at 8 bases. This CDR3 spans 13 amino acids. The trim removed 5 bases at V and 7 bases at J, leaving 6 bases unmatched. Germline V gives CDR1 MDHEN, CDR2 SYDVKM. The DNA of the CDR3 is TGTGCCAGCAGTCCCGGACAGGGAGGTGGCTACACCTTC. Protein product: CASSPGQGGGYTF.

This clone was recorded only once. This chain uses TRBV4-1 with TRBJ2-3, with D possibly TRBD2 on 6 matching bases. The germline V gene has CDR1 MGHRA and CDR2 YSYEKL. The CDR3 spans 17 residues. V dropped 1 base and J dropped 0 bases, with 14 bases sitting between them. The DNA of the CDR3 is TGCGCCAGCAGCCAAGGTCGACTAAGCGGGAGCACAGATACGCAGTATTTT. It yields the protein CASSQGRLSGSTDTQYF.

The rearrangement joins TRBV7-2 to TRBJ1-3; maybe TRBD1 (5 bases). Trimming shortened V by 4 bases and J by 0 bases, and 10 bases separated the two germline ends. This CDR3 is 15 amino acids long. Germline CDR1 is SGHTA and CDR2 is FQGNSA. CDR3 loop: CASSWGRSSGNTIYF. CDR3 coding DNA: TGTGCCAGCAGCTGGGGACGAAGCTCTGGAAACACCATATATTTT.

The chain couples TRBV4-1 to TRBJ2-7; tentatively, D is TRBD2 (7 bases). This CDR3 has 17 residues. Looked up from germline, CDR1 is MGHRA and CDR2 is YSYEKL. Trimming left V 1 base short and J 1 base short, with 17 bases between. Here the CDR3 reads CASSQGAEGGTSYEQYF. The CDR3 DNA reads TGCGCCAGCAGCCAAGGGGCGGAGGGGGGGACTTCCTACGAGCAGTACTTC.

This chain joins TRBV6-1 and TRBJ1-4, with 8 nucleotides matching TRBD1. CDR1 is MNHNS, CDR2 SASEGT, per germline. Trimming removed 1 base from V and 3 bases from J; junction bases left unmatched: 1. The CDR3 loop spans 15 amino acids. The CDR3 DNA reads TGTGCCAGCAGTGAAGGGGACAGGCCTAATGAAAAACTGTTTTTT. As protein: CASSEGDRPNEKLFF.

A few counts support this clone. The J gene is TRBJ2-2, the V gene TRBV5-4; 12 bases agree with TRBD2. The CDR3 consists of 17 residues. J gave up 4 bases and V 1 base, and 5 bases lay outside the gene matches. Germline V lookup: CDR1 SGHNT, CDR2 YYREEE (reference sequence). This chain's CDR3 is CASSLKTSGSGTGELFF. CDR3 DNA sequence: TGTGCCAGCAGCTTGAAGACTAGCGGGAGCGGCACCGGGGAGCTGTTTTTT.